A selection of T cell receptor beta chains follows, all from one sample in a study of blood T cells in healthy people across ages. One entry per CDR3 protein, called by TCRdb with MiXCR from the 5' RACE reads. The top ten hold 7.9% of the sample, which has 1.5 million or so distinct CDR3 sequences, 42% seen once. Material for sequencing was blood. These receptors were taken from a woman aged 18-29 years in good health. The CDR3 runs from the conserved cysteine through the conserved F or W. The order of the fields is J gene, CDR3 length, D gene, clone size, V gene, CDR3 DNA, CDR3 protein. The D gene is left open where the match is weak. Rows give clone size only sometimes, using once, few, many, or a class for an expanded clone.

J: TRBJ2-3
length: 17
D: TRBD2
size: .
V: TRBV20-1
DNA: TGCAGTGCCCCCAATAGGGCCAGCGGGGGTAGCACAGATACGCAGTATTTT
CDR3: CSAPNRASGGSTDTQYF

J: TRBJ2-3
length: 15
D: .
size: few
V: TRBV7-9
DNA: TGTGCCAGCAGCCCTGGGCAGGGGTCCCCAGATACGCAGTATTTT
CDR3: CASSPGQGSPDTQYF

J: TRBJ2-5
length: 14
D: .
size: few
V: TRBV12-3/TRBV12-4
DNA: TGTGCCAGCAGTGTCATAGGGTTACAAGAGACCCAGTACTTC
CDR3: CASSVIGLQETQYF

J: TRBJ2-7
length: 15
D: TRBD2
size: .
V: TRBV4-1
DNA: TGCGCCAGCACCCGACTCGGAATAGCGGGACACGAGCAGTACTTC
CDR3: CASTRLGIAGHEQYF

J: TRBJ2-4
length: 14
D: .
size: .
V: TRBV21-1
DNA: TGTGCCAGCACCAGCCCTAACCCGGTTGGCGAGCGGTACTTC
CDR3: CASTSPNPVGERYF

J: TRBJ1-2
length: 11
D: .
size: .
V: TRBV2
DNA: TGTGCCAGCCGATACAGCGGCGGGTACACCTTC
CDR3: CASRYSGGYTF

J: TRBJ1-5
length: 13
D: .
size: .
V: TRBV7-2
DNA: TGTGCCAGCAGCCTAGCTTTCGCGCAGCCCCAGCATTTT
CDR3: CASSLAFAQPQHF

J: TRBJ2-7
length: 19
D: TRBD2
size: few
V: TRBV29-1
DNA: TGCAGCGTTGCAGGAGGGGATAGAGGATGGACTAGCGTCCACTACGAGCAGTACTTC
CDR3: CSVAGGDRGWTSVHYEQYF

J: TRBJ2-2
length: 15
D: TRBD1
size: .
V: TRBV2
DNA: TGTGCCAGCAGTCAGGACAGGTGGAACACCGGGGAGCTGTTTTTT
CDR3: CASSQDRWNTGELFF

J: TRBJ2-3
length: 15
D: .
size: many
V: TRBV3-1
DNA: TGTGCCAGCAGCCAAGATGGTACATCCACAGATACGCAGTATTTT
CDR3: CASSQDGTSTDTQYF

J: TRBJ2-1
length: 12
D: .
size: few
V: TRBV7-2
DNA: TGTGCCAGCAGCTTAGGTATGGGGGAGCAGTTCTTC
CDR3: CASSLGMGEQFF

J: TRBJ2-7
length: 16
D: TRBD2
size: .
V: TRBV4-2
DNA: TGTGCCAGCAGCCCATGGACTAGCGGGGACTACAATGAGCAGTACTTC
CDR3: CASSPWTSGDYNEQYF

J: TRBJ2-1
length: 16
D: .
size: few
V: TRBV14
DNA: TGTGCCAGCAGCCAAGCTGAGGGAGCGTCCTACAATGAGCAGTTCTTC
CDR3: CASSQAEGASYNEQFF

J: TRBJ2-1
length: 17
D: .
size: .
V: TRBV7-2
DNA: TGTGCCAGCAGCCGCGCCGGGACTGCAGACTCCTACAATGAGCAGTTCTTC
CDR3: CASSRAGTADSYNEQFF

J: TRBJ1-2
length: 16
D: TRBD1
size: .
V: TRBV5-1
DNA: TGCGCCAGCAGCACCGGGGGAACAGGGGTTGACTATGGCTACACCTTC
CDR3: CASSTGGTGVDYGYTF

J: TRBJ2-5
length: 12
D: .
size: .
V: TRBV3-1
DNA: TGTGCCAGCAGCCATGGGTCAGAGACCCAGTACTTC
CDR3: CASSHGSETQYF

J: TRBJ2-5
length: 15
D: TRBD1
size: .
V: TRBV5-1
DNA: TGCGCCAGCAGCTTAAGATACAGGGGAGTAGAGACCCAGTACTTC
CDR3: CASSLRYRGVETQYF

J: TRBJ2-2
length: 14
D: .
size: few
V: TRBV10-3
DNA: TGTGCCATCGAGCGGGACAGCAACACCGGGGAGCTGTTTTTT
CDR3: CAIERDSNTGELFF

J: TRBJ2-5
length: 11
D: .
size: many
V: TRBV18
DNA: TGTGCCAGCAGTTACCAAGAGACCCAGTACTTC
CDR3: CASSYQETQYF

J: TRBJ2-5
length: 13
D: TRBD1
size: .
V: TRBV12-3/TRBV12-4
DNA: TGTGCCAGCAGTCGGGGACAGTTGGAGACCCAGTACTTC
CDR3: CASSRGQLETQYF

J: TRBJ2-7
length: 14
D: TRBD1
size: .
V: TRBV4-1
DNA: TGCGCCAGCAGCCAAAACACAGCAGGGGGCGAGCAGTACTTC
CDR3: CASSQNTAGGEQYF

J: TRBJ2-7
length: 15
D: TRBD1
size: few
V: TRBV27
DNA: TGTGCCAGCAGTTCCTTTGGGACAGATTCCTACGAGCAGTACTTC
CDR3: CASSSFGTDSYEQYF

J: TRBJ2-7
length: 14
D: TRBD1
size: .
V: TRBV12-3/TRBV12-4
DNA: TGTGCCAGCAGTGGACAGGGGAATAGGTACGAGCAGTACTTC
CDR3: CASSGQGNRYEQYF

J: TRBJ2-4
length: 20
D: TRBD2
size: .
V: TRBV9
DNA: TGTGCCAGCAGCGTAGCTGGCTCTAGCGGGGGTTGGGGGGCCAAAAACATTCAGTACTTC
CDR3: CASSVAGSSGGWGAKNIQYF

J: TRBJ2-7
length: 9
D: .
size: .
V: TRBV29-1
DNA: TGCAGCGGTCCCGACGAGCAGTACTTC
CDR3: CSGPDEQYF

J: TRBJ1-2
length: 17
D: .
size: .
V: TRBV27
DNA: TGTGCCAGCGGTTTATCAGGAGTCGAACCATTTAACTATGGCTACACCTTC
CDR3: CASGLSGVEPFNYGYTF

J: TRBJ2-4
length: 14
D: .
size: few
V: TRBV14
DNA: TGTGCCAGCAGCCGCGGGACGAAGCCAAACATTCAGTACTTC
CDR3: CASSRGTKPNIQYF

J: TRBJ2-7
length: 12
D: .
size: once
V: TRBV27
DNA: TGTGCCAGCAGTTTCTCTAGTCTGGAGCAGTACTTC
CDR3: CASSFSSLEQYF

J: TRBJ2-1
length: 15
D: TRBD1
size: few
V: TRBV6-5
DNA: TGTGCCAGCAGCTTACCGGGACAGGGGTTAAATGAGCAGTTCTTC
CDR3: CASSLPGQGLNEQFF

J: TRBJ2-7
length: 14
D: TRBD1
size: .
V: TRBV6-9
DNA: TGTGCCAGCAGTTGTAAGGGACAGGACTACGAGCAGTACTTC
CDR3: CASSCKGQDYEQYF

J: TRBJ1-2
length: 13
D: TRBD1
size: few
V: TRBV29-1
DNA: TGCAGCGCCCCGGCGGGACAGTCCTATGGCTACACCTTC
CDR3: CSAPAGQSYGYTF

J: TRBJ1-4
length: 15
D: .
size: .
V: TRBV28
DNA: TGTGCCAGCAAATCCAAGGTGTGGGGTAATGAAAAACTGTTTTTT
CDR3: CASKSKVWGNEKLFF

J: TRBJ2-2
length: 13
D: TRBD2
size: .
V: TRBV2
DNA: TGTGCCAGCACCGCCGGGGGGACCGGGGAGCTGTTTTTT
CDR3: CASTAGGTGELFF

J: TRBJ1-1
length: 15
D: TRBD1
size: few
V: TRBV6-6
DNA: TGTGCCAGCAGGAATTACAGGGGGACGAACACTGAAGCTTTCTTT
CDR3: CASRNYRGTNTEAFF

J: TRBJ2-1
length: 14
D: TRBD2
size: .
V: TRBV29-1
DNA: TGCAGCGTTGTCTTTCGCGGGAGGGCCCGGGAGCAGTTCTTC
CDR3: CSVVFRGRAREQFF

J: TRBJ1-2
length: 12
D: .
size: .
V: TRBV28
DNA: TGTGCCAGCACCCTAGGAGGTGTTGGCTACACCTTC
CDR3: CASTLGGVGYTF

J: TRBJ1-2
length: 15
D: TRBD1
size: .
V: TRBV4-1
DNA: TGCGCCGGCAGCCAAGTAGAAGGGGACAGCTATGGCTACACCTTC
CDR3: CAGSQVEGDSYGYTF

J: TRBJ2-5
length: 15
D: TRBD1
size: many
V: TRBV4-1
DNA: TGCGCCAGCAGCCAAGCCGGACAGGGGGAAGAGACCCAGTACTTC
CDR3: CASSQAGQGEETQYF

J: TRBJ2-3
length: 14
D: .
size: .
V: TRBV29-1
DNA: TGCAGCGTTGAGAGAGATATAGGCACAGATACGCAGTATTTT
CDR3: CSVERDIGTDTQYF

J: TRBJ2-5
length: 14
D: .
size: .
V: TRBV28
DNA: TGTGCCAGCAACACCGGGACCACACACAATGAGCAGTACTTC
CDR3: CASNTGTTHNEQYF

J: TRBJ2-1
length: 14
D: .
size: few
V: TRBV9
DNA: TGTGCCAGCAGCCCCGGGACCATCGCAAATGAGCAGTTCTTC
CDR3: CASSPGTIANEQFF

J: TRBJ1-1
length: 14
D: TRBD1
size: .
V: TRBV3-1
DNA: TGTGCCAGCAGCCAACGTACAGGGGGCACTGAAGCTTTCTTT
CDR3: CASSQRTGGTEAFF

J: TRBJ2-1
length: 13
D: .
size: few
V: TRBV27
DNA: TGTGCCACCCGGAAAGGCAGGGGAAATGAGCAGTTCTTC
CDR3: CATRKGRGNEQFF

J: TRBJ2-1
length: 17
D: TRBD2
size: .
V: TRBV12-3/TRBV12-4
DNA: TGTGCCAGCAGTTCCGGACTAGCGGGAGGACTCGACAATGAGCAGTTCTTC
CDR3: CASSSGLAGGLDNEQFF

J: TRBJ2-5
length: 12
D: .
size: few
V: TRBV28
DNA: TGTGCCAGCGGGACCAGTGACGTGGAGCAGTACTTC
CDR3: CASGTSDVEQYF

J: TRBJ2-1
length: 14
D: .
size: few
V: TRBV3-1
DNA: TGTGCCAGCAGCCGCAATCAGGGAGACAATGAGCAGTTCTTC
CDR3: CASSRNQGDNEQFF

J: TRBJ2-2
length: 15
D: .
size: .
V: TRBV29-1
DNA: TGCAGCGTTTCACCGGGCTCCCTTAACACCGGGGAGCTGTTTTTT
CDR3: CSVSPGSLNTGELFF

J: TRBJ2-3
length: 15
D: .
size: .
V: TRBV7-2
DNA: TGTGCCAGCAGCTTAGGTGGGGGCTTCACAGATACGCAGTATTTT
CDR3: CASSLGGGFTDTQYF

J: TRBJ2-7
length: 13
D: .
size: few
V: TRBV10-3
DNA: TGTGCCATCAGTGAAAGGACATTCTACGAGCAGTACTTC
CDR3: CAISERTFYEQYF

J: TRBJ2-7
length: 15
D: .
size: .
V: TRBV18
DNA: TGTGCCAGCTCACCAGTTATGGGCAGAGCCTACGAGCAGTACTTC
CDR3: CASSPVMGRAYEQYF

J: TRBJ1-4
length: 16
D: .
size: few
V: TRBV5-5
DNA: TGTGCCAGCAGCTTGAACTTGGGGGTCAGCCGTGAAAAACTGTTTTTT
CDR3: CASSLNLGVSREKLFF

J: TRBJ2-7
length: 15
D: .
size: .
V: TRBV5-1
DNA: TGCGCCAGCAGCTTGGCTAAAACAGGGTTCAATGAGCAGTACTTC
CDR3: CASSLAKTGFNEQYF

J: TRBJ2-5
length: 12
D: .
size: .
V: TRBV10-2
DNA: TGCGCCAGCAGTTGGGAACAAGAGACCCAGTACTTC
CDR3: CASSWEQETQYF

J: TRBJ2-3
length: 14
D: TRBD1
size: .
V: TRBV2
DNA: TGTGCCAGCGGGGACAGTTCTAGCACAGATACGCAGTATTTT
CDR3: CASGDSSSTDTQYF

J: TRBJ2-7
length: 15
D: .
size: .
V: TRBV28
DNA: TGTGCCAGCAGTTTCGGCCGGACCCACTCCTACGAGCAGTACTTC
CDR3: CASSFGRTHSYEQYF

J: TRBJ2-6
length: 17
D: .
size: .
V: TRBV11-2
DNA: TGTGCCAGCAGCTTGCATGCCGGAACCTCTGGGGCCAACGTCCTGACTTTC
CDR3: CASSLHAGTSGANVLTF

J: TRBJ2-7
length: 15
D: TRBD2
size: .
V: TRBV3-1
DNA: TGTGCCAGCAGCCCAATACGGGGACTACCCTACGAGCAGTACTTC
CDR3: CASSPIRGLPYEQYF

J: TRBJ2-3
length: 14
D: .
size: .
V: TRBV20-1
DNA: TGCAGTGCTCCCCGGACTGGACGCGCGGATACGCAGTATTTT
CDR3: CSAPRTGRADTQYF

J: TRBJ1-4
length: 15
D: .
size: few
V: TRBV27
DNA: TGTGCCAGCAGTCCTTGCGGGGTCTCTAATGAAAAACTGTTTTTT
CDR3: CASSPCGVSNEKLFF